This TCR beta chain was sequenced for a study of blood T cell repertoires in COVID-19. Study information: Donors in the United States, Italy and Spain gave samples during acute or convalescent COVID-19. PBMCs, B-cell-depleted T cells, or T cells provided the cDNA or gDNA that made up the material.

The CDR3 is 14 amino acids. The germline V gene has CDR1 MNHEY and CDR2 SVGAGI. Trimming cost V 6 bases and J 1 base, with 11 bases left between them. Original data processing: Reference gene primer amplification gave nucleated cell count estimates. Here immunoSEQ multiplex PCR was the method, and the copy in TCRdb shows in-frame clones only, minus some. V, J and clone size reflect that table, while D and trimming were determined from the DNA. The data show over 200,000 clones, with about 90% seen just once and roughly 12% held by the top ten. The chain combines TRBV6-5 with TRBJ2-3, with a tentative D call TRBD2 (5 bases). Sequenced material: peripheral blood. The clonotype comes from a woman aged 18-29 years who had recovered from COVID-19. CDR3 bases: TGTGCCAGCAGGCACGACGGGGGCACAGATACGCAGTATTTT. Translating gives CASRHDGGTDTQYF.